This T cell receptor (beta chain) is from a study of blood T cell repertoires in COVID-19. Study-wide background: Specimens from acute and convalescent COVID-19 originated in the United States, Italy and Spain. PBMCs, B-cell-depleted T cells, or T cells provided the cDNA or gDNA that made up the material.

The CDR3 contains 15 residues. From germline, CDR1 is SEHNR and CDR2 FQNEAQ (reference sequence). Between the trimmed V and J ends, which lost 2 bases and 5 bases, there was a span of 16 bases. Measured with immunoSEQ multiplex PCR; TCRdb has only the in-frame clones, and not every one. The sample shows about 260,000 clones, 85% to 90% of them seen only once. This chain uses TRBV7-9 with TRBJ2-7; the D is unclear. Sequenced: peripheral blood. This receptor was obtained from a man between 18 and 35 years old with active or convalescent COVID-19. CDR3: CASSLTAQAIDEQYF. CDR3 DNA sequence: TGTGCCAGCAGCTTAACAGCCCAGGCTATTGACGAGCAGTACTTC.